The 13 T cell receptor beta chains presented below share a single source sample, sequenced in a study of brain T cells in children with intractable seizures. Time point denoted: blood from clinic visit 5 months post-surgery; TSC patient then seizure free. TCRdb's table, derived via immunoSEQ multiplex PCR, lists solely in-frame clones and lacks some. Seen here are approximately 330,000 clones, 93% observed once, and the top ten hold 4.5% to 7%. The sample here was peripheral blood, taken more than 4 months after surgery. These receptors were collected from a boy less than two years old with tuberous sclerosis and intractable seizures.

This clone was detected only once. V is TRBV19 and J is TRBJ2-7, with TRBD1 identical over 8 bases. Trimming at V came to 1 base and at J to 3 bases, leaving 5 bases not matched to a gene. The CDR3 consists of 15 residues. In germline, CDR1 is LNHDA, CDR2 SQIVND (reference sequence). The CDR3 loop reads CASSIGRDRSYEQYF. DNA for the CDR3: TGTGCCAGTAGTATAGGAAGGGACAGGAGCTACGAGCAGTACTTC.

This chain links TRBV19 with TRBJ1-2; the D gene is possibly TRBD1 (6 bases). This CDR3 has 15 residues. V was pared by 2 bases and J by 6 bases, with 16 bases between. CDR1 and CDR2 (germline): LNHDA, SQIVND (reference sequence). The CDR3 protein is CASSISAWTVHGYTF. CDR3 bases: TGTGCCAGTAGTATAAGCGCGTGGACAGTCCATGGCTACACCTTC.

The chain carries TRBV11-3 and TRBJ2-1; perhaps D is TRBD1 or TRBD2 (6 bases each). This CDR3 contains 15 residues. Germline lookup yields CDR1 SGHNT and CDR2 YENEEA. The germline V and J ends were trimmed by 0 bases and 8 bases, with 14 bases remaining between them. The CDR3 loop reads CASSLEAGRGHEQFF. In nucleotides, the CDR3 is TGTGCCAGCAGCTTAGAAGCGGGCAGGGGACATGAGCAGTTCTTC.

This chain joins TRBV7-3 and TRBJ2-5; maybe TRBD1 (6 bases). Per the germline V gene, CDR1 is SGHTA and CDR2 is FQGTGA. The CDR3 covers 15 residues. V was clipped by 5 bases and J by 9 bases, with 22 bases between them. The CDR3 coding sequence is TGTGCCAGCAGCATACTAAATCCCGGGACAATCTCCCAGTACTTC. Amino acid sequence: CASSILNPGTISQYF.

The chain joins TRBV6-5 to TRBJ1-6, with 9 bases aligning to TRBD1. J gave up 9 bases and V 4 bases, and 1 base lay outside the gene matches. The CDR3 is 13 amino acids. CDR1 is MNHEY and CDR2 is SVGAGI in the germline V gene. The DNA of the CDR3 is TGTGCCAGCAGTTGGACAGGGGTTTCACCCCTCCACTTT. Protein: CASSWTGVSPLHF.

The chain carries TRBV28 and TRBJ2-7; D may be TRBD1 or TRBD2 (5 bases each). Trimming left V 9 bases short and J 3 bases short, with 15 bases between. In germline, CDR1 is MDHEN, CDR2 SYDVKM. CDR3 length: 13 residues. The CDR3 loop reads CASKGPPIYEQYF. The CDR3 DNA reads TGTGCCAGTAAGGGACCTCCTATCTACGAGCAGTACTTC.

The rearrangement links TRBV27 to TRBJ1-2; 9 bases map to TRBD1. The germline gives CDR1 MNHEY, CDR2 SMNVEV (reference sequence). The CDR3 is 15 amino acids. J gave up 7 bases and V 2 bases, and 8 bases lay outside the gene matches. CDR3 sequence reads: CASSLTTGGAGGYTF. CDR3 in DNA: TGTGCCAGCAGTTTAACCACAGGGGGCGCGGGTGGCTACACCTTC.

V gene TRBV9 combines with J gene TRBJ1-3, with no clear D. The CDR3 is 15 residues long. CDR1 and CDR2 (germline): SGDLS, YYNGEE. V was clipped by 4 bases and J by 0 bases, with 11 bases between them. CDR3 protein: CASSPSGFSGNTIYF. The CDR3 DNA reads as TGTGCCAGCAGCCCCAGCGGTTTCTCTGGAAACACCATATATTTT.

V usage is TRBV2 and J usage is TRBJ2-7; D is unclear. V was trimmed by 6 bases and J by 4 bases, leaving 7 bases between them. This CDR3 has 11 residues. CDR1 and CDR2 from the germline V gene are SNHLY and FYNNEI. DNA of the CDR3: TGTGCCAGCAGGGGTAGGTACGAGCAGTACTTC. As protein: CASRGRYEQYF. The full variable domain, completed using reference TRBV2 and TRBJ2-7, is EPEVTQTPSHQVTQMGQEVILRCVPISNHLYFYWYRQILGQKVEFLVSFYNNEISEKSEIFDDQFSVERPDGSNFTLKIRSTKLEDSAMYFCASRGRYEQYFGPGTRLTVT.

V is TRBV28 and J is TRBJ1-2; perhaps TRBD1 as D (5 bases). Trimming pared 5 bases from V and 8 bases from J, leaving 18 bases between. The CDR3 is 14 amino acids. From germline, CDR1 is MDHEN and CDR2 SYDVKM. CDR3 amino acids: CASSGAGSGWGYTF. The CDR3 DNA is TGTGCCAGCAGTGGGGCGGGATCCGGGTGGGGCTACACCTTC.

The chain links TRBV3-1 (or the pseudogene TRBV3-2) to TRBJ2-1, with 9 bases lining up with TRBD1. Germline lookup yields CDR1 LGHDT and CDR2 YNNKEL (reference sequence). Trimming took 1 base from V and 7 from J; bases not matched to a gene: 8. The CDR3 has 16 amino acids. CDR3 amino acids: CASSQVRQGGENEQFF. CDR3 coding DNA: TGTGCCAGCAGCCAAGTGCGACAGGGGGGGGAAAATGAGCAGTTCTTC.

The rearrangement joins TRBV7-2 to TRBJ2-3; D gene unclear. V lost 3 bases to trimming and J lost 2 bases, with 12 bases between them. The CDR3 runs to 15 residues. Per the germline V gene, CDR1 is SGHTA and CDR2 is FQGNSA. CDR3 sequence reads: CASSFISGNTDTQYF. In DNA, the CDR3 is TGTGCCAGCAGCTTTATTTCAGGAAACACAGATACGCAGTATTTT.

The chain carries TRBV4-1 and TRBJ2-1; 14 bases match TRBD2. CDR1 is MGHRA and CDR2 is YSYEKL in the germline V gene. V shed 0 bases and J 9 bases; nucleotides not matched to a gene: 7. The CDR3 runs 17 residues. CDR3 coding DNA: TGCGCCAGCAGCCAAGAAGGACTAGCGGGGGGTTCCGGTGAGCAGTTCTTC. The encoded protein is CASSQEGLAGGSGEQFF.